This T cell receptor beta chain was found in a study of blood T cell repertoires in COVID-19. Study overall: The United States, Italy and Spain provided the acute and convalescent COVID-19 samples. Nucleic acid was either cDNA or gDNA, and it came from T cells, B-cell-depleted T cells, or PBMCs.

V dropped 11 bases and J dropped 0 bases, with 11 bases sitting between them. CDR1 is LGHNT and CDR2 is FRNRAP in the germline V gene. The CDR3 spans 14 residues. Study processing details: Reference gene primer amplification in the assay estimated nucleated cell counts. The method was immunoSEQ multiplex PCR; TCRdb's version includes in-frame clones alone and lacks a portion of them. V and J calls and clone size come straight from that table; D and trimming were deduced from the DNA. The table includes under 250,000 clones, 86% detected once. This clone was seen only once. Source material: peripheral blood. The genes are TRBV12-5 and TRBJ1-6, with a tentative D call TRBD1 (5 bases). This clonotype was obtained from a woman in her fifties or sixties who had recovered from COVID-19. CDR3 sequence: CAAGGSSYNSPLHF. The DNA of the CDR3 is TGTGCTGCTGGGGGGAGCTCCTATAATTCACCCCTCCACTTT.